These 11 T cell receptor beta chains share one sample of origin, sequenced in a study of blood T cell repertoires in COVID-19. Produced via immunoSEQ multiplex PCR; TCRdb's table is partial and in-frame only. The sample records under 300,000 clones, about nine tenths being singletons. The source material was peripheral blood. The origin of the receptors is a man younger than 40 with COVID-19, enrolled during active disease.

This chain uses TRBV2 with TRBJ2-5; a weak D match, TRBD2 (5 bases). The CDR3 runs to 14 residues. The germline V and J ends were trimmed by 2 bases and 7 bases, with 14 bases remaining between them. The germline V gene has CDR1 SNHLY and CDR2 FYNNEI. The CDR3 protein is CASSELSGKGTQYF. The CDR3 coding sequence is TGTGCCAGCAGTGAACTATCCGGGAAGGGGACCCAGTACTTC.

This clone appeared a single time. The chain has TRBV6-6 and TRBJ1-1; tentative D call: TRBD1 (6 bases). Trimming left V 8 bases short and J 7 bases short, with 17 bases between. CDR1 is MNHNY, CDR2 SVGAGI, per germline (reference sequence). CDR3 size: 13 residues. This CDR3 reads CASYLGGASEAFF. For the CDR3, the DNA is TGTGCCAGCTATTTGGGGGGGGCTAGTGAAGCTTTCTTT.

This clone was observed a single time. The J gene is TRBJ2-5, the V gene TRBV21-1; the D call of TRBD2 is as the table states it, not checked on the DNA. TRBV21-1 is tagged as a pseudogene. There are 16 residues in the CDR3. The CDR3 protein is CASSSRLAGGPETQYF. The CDR3 region has the DNA TGTGCCAGCAGCAGTAGACTAGCGGGGGGTCCAGAGACCCAGTACTTC.

V usage is TRBV27 and J usage is TRBJ1-5, with TRBD1 as a possible D gene (6 bases). Trimming shortened V by 5 bases and J by 8 bases, and 16 bases separated the two germline ends. CDR3 length equals 14 residues. Germline CDR1 and CDR2: MNHEY and SMNVEV (reference sequence). CDR3 in DNA: TGTGCCAGCAGTACCCGGACAGCTTGGGAGCCCCAGCATTTT. Protein sequence: CASSTRTAWEPQHF.

V gene TRBV12-3 or TRBV12-4 combines with J gene TRBJ2-7; 8 bases line up with TRBD1. The CDR3 is made up of 13 amino acids. Trimming cost V 7 bases and J 7 bases; bases outside gene matches: 9. CDR3 in DNA: TGTGCCAGCACTTTGACAGGGGCGTTAGAGCAGTACTTC. It specifies CASTLTGALEQYF.

Concerning this clone itself: Mismatch with germline at one junction end may stem from a read error. The rearrangement uses TRBV12-3 or TRBV12-4 and TRBJ1-3; 10 nucleotides agree with TRBD1. This CDR3 has 12 residues. In nucleotides, the CDR3 is TGTGCCAGCACCAAGGAGGGGACAGGGGTGAGGTTT. Translating it yields CASTKEGTGVRF.

This chain joins TRBV7-9 and TRBJ2-1; 7 bases fit TRBD2. This CDR3 region has 18 residues. Trimming removed 5 bases from V and 0 bases from J; junction bases left unmatched: 13. The V gene's germline CDR1 is SEHNR and CDR2 FQNEAQ (reference sequence). The CDR3 DNA is TGTGCCAGCAGCCAGGCCGGGGGGTCCCTAAGCTCCTACAATGAGCAGTTCTTC. Amino acid sequence: CASSQAGGSLSSYNEQFF. The full variable domain, with the rest looked up from reference TRBV7-9 and TRBJ2-1, is DTGVSQNPRHKITKRGQNVTFRCDPISEHNRLYWYRQTLGQGPEFLTYFQNEAQLEKSRLLSDRFSAERPKGSFSTLEIQRTEQGDSAMYLCASSQAGGSLSSYNEQFFGPGTRLTVL.

This CDR3 is CASETSTGGRSPLHF. The CDR3 nucleotides read TGTGCCAGCGAAACCTCCACAGGGGGCAGGTCACCCCTCCACTTT. The V and J genes are TRBV2 and TRBJ1-6, with 9 nucleotides matching TRBD1. Trimming at V came to 8 bases and at J to 10 bases, leaving 12 bases not matched to a gene. Germline CDR1 reads SNHLY; CDR2 reads FYNNEI. The CDR3 extends over 15 amino acids. The full variable domain, in which reference TRBV2 and TRBJ1-6 provide the parts outside the CDR3, is EPEVTQTPSHQVTQMGQEVILRCVPISNHLYFYWYRQILGQKVEFLVSFYNNEISEKSEIFDDQFSVERPDGSNFTLKIRSTKLEDSAMYFCASETSTGGRSPLHFGNGTRLTVT.

The CDR3 loop is CASSPSPGRDTEAFF. CDR3 in DNA: TGTGCCAGCAGCCCCTCTCCAGGGAGGGACACTGAAGCTTTCTTT. This rearrangement joins TRBV3-1 (or the pseudogene TRBV3-2) to TRBJ1-1; a weak D match, TRBD1 (5 bases). This CDR3 has 15 residues. V was cut by 4 bases and J by 3 bases, with 15 bases left in between. Germline lookup yields CDR1 LGHDT and CDR2 YNNKEL (reference sequence).

The rearrangement links TRBV3-1 (or the pseudogene TRBV3-2) to TRBJ2-3; D unclear. Trimming removed 1 base at V and 2 bases at J, with 7 bases between. Germline lookup yields CDR1 LGHDT and CDR2 YNNKEL (reference sequence). The CDR3 extends over 14 amino acids. The CDR3 DNA sequence: TGTGCCAGCAGCCAAGTCCCCTCCACAGATACGCAGTATTTT. It codes for CASSQVPSTDTQYF.

The CDR3 is CARSWDRENTEAFF. The CDR3 DNA is TGTGCCAGAAGCTGGGACAGAGAGAACACTGAAGCTTTCTTT. This chain uses TRBV5-3 with TRBJ1-1; 7 bases line up with TRBD1. TRBV5-3 carries the ORF label, with uncertain function. Unmatched junction bases numbered 3, after V lost 3 bases and J lost 1 base. The CDR3 length is 14 residues.